Listed below are T cell receptor beta chains from one sample, sequenced in a study of T cell responses to AZD1222 COVID-19 vaccine. Method: immunoSEQ multiplex PCR; TCRdb's copy keeps in-frame clones and lacks some. The top ten clones hold about 3% of a sample with 130,000 to 150,000 clones, about nine tenths of them seen once. Sequenced material: peripheral blood, taken on day 0 of MenACWY control vaccination. The receptors derive from an adult in good health. CDR3s include the opening cysteine and the closing phenylalanine or tryptophan. Fields, in order: clone size, D gene, J gene, V gene, CDR3 DNA, CDR3 protein. The D gene is left open where the match is weak. Size values are once, few and many counts, or a class for expanded clones, and some rows have none.

>-|-|TRBJ1-1|TRBV4-2
TGTGCCAGCAGCCAAGCGGGGGGCAACACTGAAGCTTTCTTT
CASSQAGGNTEAFF
>-|TRBD2|TRBJ2-3|TRBV5-1
TGCGCCAGCAGCTTGGCCCAGCGGGGGAGCACAGATACGCAGTATTTT
CASSLAQRGSTDTQYF
>-|-|TRBJ1-1|TRBV3-1/TRBV3-2
TGTGCCAGCAGGCCCGGGACTGACACTGAAGCTTTCTTT
CASRPGTDTEAFF
>-|-|TRBJ1-4|TRBV27
TGTGCCAGCAGCCCAGGGACTGAACTGTTTTTT
CASSPGTELFF
>few|-|TRBJ2-3|TRBV7-3
TGTGCCAGCAGCTTAAGGGGACTGATACAGGGGGGGACAGATACGCAGTATTTT
CASSLRGLIQGGTDTQYF
>few|-|TRBJ2-7|TRBV2
TGTGCCAGCAGGGGGGACGCCTACGAGCAGTACTTC
CASRGDAYEQYF
>-|-|TRBJ2-6|TRBV4-1
TGCGCCAGCAGCCAAGGCCGGGTCTCTGGGGCCAACGTCCTGACTTTC
CASSQGRVSGANVLTF
>-|TRBD2|TRBJ2-7|TRBV3-1/TRBV3-2
TGTGCCAGCAGCTACAGGTTGGGGGGGGCCTACGAGCAGTACTTC
CASSYRLGGAYEQYF
>-|-|TRBJ2-5|TRBV7-3
TGTGCCAGCAGCCCCTTCCCACTGAAAGAGACCCAGTACTTC
CASSPFPLKETQYF
>-|TRBD2|TRBJ2-7|TRBV30
TGTGCCTGGAGTTCCCGGACTAGCGGGAGGGCCTTTGAGCAGTACTTC
CAWSSRTSGRAFEQYF
>-|-|TRBJ2-7|TRBV18
TGTGCCAGCTCCATCGGAACCGGGGACCGCTCCTACGAGCAGTACTTC
CASSIGTGDRSYEQYF
>-|TRBD1|TRBJ2-6|TRBV6-1
TGTGCCAGCAGTGGGGGGACAGTGAACTCTGGGGCCAACGTCCTGACTTTC
CASSGGTVNSGANVLTF